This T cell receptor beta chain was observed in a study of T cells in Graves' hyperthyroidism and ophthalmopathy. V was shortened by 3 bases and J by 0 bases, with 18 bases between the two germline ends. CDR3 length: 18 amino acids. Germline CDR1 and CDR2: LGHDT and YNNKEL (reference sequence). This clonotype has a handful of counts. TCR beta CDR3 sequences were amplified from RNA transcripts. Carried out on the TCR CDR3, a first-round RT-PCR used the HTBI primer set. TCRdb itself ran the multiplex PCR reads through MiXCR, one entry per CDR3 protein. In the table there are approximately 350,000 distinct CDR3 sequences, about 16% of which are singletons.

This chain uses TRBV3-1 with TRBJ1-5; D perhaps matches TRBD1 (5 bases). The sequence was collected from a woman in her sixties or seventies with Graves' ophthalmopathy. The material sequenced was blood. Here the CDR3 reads CASSQNQGRGYSNQPQHF. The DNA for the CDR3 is TGTGCCAGCAGCCAGAACCAGGGAAGAGGATATAGCAATCAGCCCCAGCATTTT.